These 19 T cell receptor beta chains came from one sample sequenced in a study of breast tumors, draining lymph nodes, adjacent tissues. In TCRdb, the multiplex PCR reads were re-called with MiXCR into one record per CDR3 protein. Here the sample spans roughly 120,000 distinct CDR3 sequences, less than 20% being singletons. Axillary draining lymph nodes of breast cancer patients supplied the node samples. The specimen was axillary lymph node tissue. These receptors were taken from a female donor with breast cancer. Some clones in this sample may be carry-over from other donors' samples.

This clonotype came up many times. The rearrangement joins TRBV3-1 to TRBJ2-2; D might be TRBD1 (6 bases). V dropped 5 bases and J dropped 3 bases, with 7 bases sitting between them. The CDR3 length is 13 residues. Looked up from germline, CDR1 is LGHDT and CDR2 is YNNKEL (reference sequence). This CDR3 is CASSYRDTGELFF. The CDR3 DNA is TGTGCCAGCAGCTACAGGGACACCGGGGAGCTGTTTTTT.

Concerning this clonotype: This sequence may be a read error, since a much larger clone differs from it by one base. The rearrangement links TRBV12-3 or TRBV12-4 to TRBJ1-3; D is possibly TRBD1 (6 bases). The CDR3 is made up of 15 amino acids. CDR3 amino acids: CAGSLGGGGGNTIYF. In nucleotides, the CDR3 is TGTGCCGGCAGTTTAGGGGGAGGTGGTGGAAACACCATATATTTT.

In its sample, this clonotype was seen many times. This chain uses TRBV7-8 with TRBJ1-2; 7 bases fit TRBD1. The V and J ends lost 5 bases and 8 bases, in that order; junction bases with no gene match: 14. Germline V lookup: CDR1 SGHVS, CDR2 FQNEAQ. The CDR3 has 15 amino acids. The CDR3 loop is CASSPGTAPMRGYTF. CDR3 DNA: TGTGCCAGCAGCCCGGGGACAGCACCTATGCGGGGCTACACCTTC.

This clonotype was recorded many times. This chain connects TRBV6-1 to TRBJ1-2, with 9 nucleotides matching TRBD1. The V gene end was trimmed by 1 base and the J gene end by 0 bases; junction bases not matched to a gene: 6. Germline CDR1 reads MNHNS; CDR2 reads SASEGT. The CDR3 consists of 17 residues. The CDR3 loop is CASSEVGTGITNYGYTF. The CDR3 bases are TGTGCCAGCAGTGAAGTCGGGACAGGGATTACTAACTATGGCTACACCTTC.

Only a few counts were recorded for this clonotype. This rearrangement joins TRBV12-3 or TRBV12-4 to TRBJ2-3, with D maybe TRBD2 (5 bases). There are 15 residues in the CDR3. V lost 2 bases and J lost 0, with 9 bases in between. CDR3 sequence reads: CASSLRRTSTDTQYF. CDR3 bases: TGTGCCAGCAGTTTAAGGCGGACTAGCACAGATACGCAGTATTTT.

The sample holds many counts of this clonotype. The genes are TRBV11-2 and TRBJ2-3; D gene ambiguous. The CDR3 sequence is 13 residues long. V was clipped by 1 base and J by 4 bases, with 6 bases between them. The V gene's germline CDR1 is SGHAT and CDR2 FQNNGV. The CDR3: CASSLAPPDTQYF. DNA for the CDR3: TGTGCCAGCAGCTTAGCCCCCCCAGATACGCAGTATTTT. Using reference TRBV11-2 and TRBJ2-3 for the parts outside the CDR3, the full variable domain is EAGVAQSPRYKIIEKRQSVAFWCNPISGHATLYWYQQILGQGPKLLIQFQNNGVVDDSQLPKDRFSAERLKGVDSTLKIQPAKLEDSAVYLCASSLAPPDTQYFGPGTRLTVL.

In its sample, this clonotype was seen many times. CDR3 sequence reads: CASSEPSPETQYF. CDR3 DNA sequence: TGCGCCAGCAGTGAACCATCTCCGGAGACCCAGTACTTC. This rearrangement joins TRBV10-2 to TRBJ2-5; no reliable D call. Per the germline V gene, CDR1 is WSHSY and CDR2 is SAAADI. The CDR3 has 13 amino acids. The V end was cut by 3 bases, the J end by 5 bases, with 10 bases between.

The chain is built from TRBV28 and TRBJ1-3; the D gene is possibly TRBD1 (5 bases). The V and J ends lost 2 bases and 0 bases respectively, with 11 bases between them. Germline V gives CDR1 MDHEN, CDR2 SYDVKM. There are 16 residues in the CDR3. The CDR3 reads CASSLGDLGSGNTIYF. CDR3 in DNA: TGTGCCAGCAGTTTAGGGGACCTCGGCTCTGGAAACACCATATATTTT.

This clonotype was found many times. The rearrangement uses TRBV10-1 and TRBJ2-7; 15 bases line up with TRBD2. The CDR3 sequence is 15 residues long. V lost 6 bases, J lost 4 bases, and 4 bases stayed unmatched. Germline values: CDR1 WNHNN, CDR2 SYGVQD (reference sequence). The CDR3 protein is CASSSGLAGGYEQYF. CDR3 bases: TGCGCCAGCAGCTCCGGACTAGCGGGAGGGTACGAGCAGTACTTC.

This clonotype has at least ten counts. V is TRBV20-1 and J is TRBJ2-3, with no clear D. The V gene's germline CDR1 is DFQATT and CDR2 SNEGSKA (reference sequence). This CDR3 has 16 amino acids. V was cut by 5 bases and J by 2 bases, with 20 bases left in between. The CDR3 nucleotides are TGCAGTGCTGAGTGGGGTCCCAGCACCGACACAGATACGCAGTATTTT. It specifies CSAEWGPSTDTDTQYF.

This clonotype was seen repeatedly, ten times or more. V usage is TRBV6-5 and J usage is TRBJ2-2; TRBD1 agrees at 10 bases. The CDR3 covers 15 residues. J gave up 4 bases and V 2 bases, and 1 base lay outside the gene matches. Germline V gene data show CDR1 as MNHEY and CDR2 as SVGAGI. The CDR3 coding sequence is TGTGCCAGCAGTTACCGGACAGGGGGCACCGGGGAGCTGTTTTTT. Encoded protein: CASSYRTGGTGELFF.

Comment on this clonotype: This could be a read error, since a much larger clone is one nucleotide away. The rearrangement links TRBV20-1 to TRBJ1-2; TRBD1 aligns across 9 bases. Germline assignment: CDR1 DFQATT and CDR2 SNEGSKA (reference sequence). This CDR3 comprises 15 residues. The DNA of the CDR3 is TGCAGTGCTAGAGAATACAGGGGGCTTAACTATGGCTACGCCTTC. Protein product: CSAREYRGLNYGYAF.

This clonotype showed up many times. The rearrangement links TRBV29-1 to TRBJ2-3; 10 bases line up with TRBD1. The length of the CDR3 is 13 residues. V was clipped by 6 bases and J by 5 bases; unmatched bases: 5. From germline, CDR1 is SQVTM and CDR2 ANQGSEA. The CDR3 DNA reads TGCAGCGTCAGACAGGGGGCCGGAGATACGCAGTATTTT. Translating gives CSVRQGAGDTQYF.

This clonotype was picked up many times. This chain uses TRBV2 with TRBJ1-5; 9 nucleotides match TRBD1. Per germline, CDR1 SNHLY and CDR2 FYNNEI. The ends lost 6 bases at V and 5 bases at J; junction bases unmatched: 5. This CDR3 contains 14 residues. CDR3: CASSAQGAYQPQHF. In DNA, the CDR3 is TGTGCCAGCAGCGCACAGGGGGCGTATCAGCCCCAGCATTTT.

This clonotype occurred many times. V and J are TRBV6-1 and TRBJ2-7, with 13 nucleotides matching TRBD2. In germline, CDR1 is MNHNS, CDR2 SASEGT. This CDR3 has 14 amino acids. V trimming: 2 bases; J trimming: 6 bases; junction bases outside the gene matches: 1. CDR3 sequence (DNA): TGTGCCAGCAGTGAACGACTAGCGGGGGGCGAGCAGTACTTC. Its translation: CASSERLAGGEQYF.

This clonotype was recorded many times. This rearrangement joins TRBV7-2 to TRBJ2-1, with 12 bases aligning to TRBD2. J gave up 7 bases and V 4 bases, and 5 bases lay outside the gene matches. The germline V gene encodes CDR1 SGHTA and CDR2 FQGNSA. This CDR3 contains 15 residues. CDR3 amino acids: CASSSDGLAGNEQFF. The CDR3 DNA reads TGTGCCAGCAGCTCCGATGGACTAGCGGGAAATGAGCAGTTCTTC.

This clonotype was picked up a small number of times. This sequence may be a read error, since a much larger clone differs from it by one base. V usage is TRBV7-9 and J usage is TRBJ2-7, with TRBD1 as a possible D gene (5 bases). CDR1 is SEHNR and CDR2 is FQNEAQ in the germline V gene (reference sequence). This CDR3 has 13 amino acids. The CDR3 reads CASSLEGRSTPDF. The CDR3 DNA is TGTGCCAGCAGCTTAGAGGGGCGGTCAACTCCGGACTTC.

In this sample, this clonotype turned up many times. The chain couples TRBV6-1 to TRBJ2-5; TRBD1 might be the D (6 bases). The CDR3 covers 16 residues. In germline, CDR1 is MNHNS, CDR2 SASEGT. V shed 0 bases and J shed 2 bases, with 13 bases lying between them. The CDR3 DNA is TGTGCCAGCAGTGAAGCGATGGACAGCCTACAAGAGACCCAGTACTTC. Amino acids: CASSEAMDSLQETQYF.

This clonotype was counted ten times or more. V usage is TRBV7-8 and J usage is TRBJ2-3; D not resolved. There are 14 residues in the CDR3. Per the germline V gene, CDR1 is SGHVS and CDR2 is FQNEAQ. V shed 11 bases and J shed 0 bases, with 15 bases lying between them. The CDR3, as DNA: TGTGCCTCAGCAGTCCCGACCAGCACAGATACGCAGTATTTT. Translated: CASAVPTSTDTQYF.